These 4 T cell receptor beta chains were sequenced from one sample in a study of T cell changes during pregnancy in multiple sclerosis. The table came from immunoSEQ multiplex PCR; TCRdb's copy has only in-frame clones and leaves some out. The sample lists approximately 110,000 clones, more than 85% occurring once. The input for sequencing was peripheral blood, taken in the third trimester of pregnancy. The source is a female donor with multiple sclerosis, enrolled in a pregnancy study.

The genes are TRBV11-2 and TRBJ1-3; weak D call: TRBD1 (6 bases). The CDR3 covers 19 residues. Germline CDR1 SGHAT, CDR2 FQNNGV. Trimming pared 2 bases from V and 2 bases from J, leaving 22 bases between. Here the CDR3 DNA reads TGTGCCAGCAGCTTATTACCCCCGCGCAGGGGAAATGCTGGAAACACCATATATTTT. It is translated as CASSLLPPRRGNAGNTIYF.

This clone was counted a few times. CDR3 amino acids: CASSLTANTEAFF. In DNA, the CDR3 is TGTGCCAGCAGCTTGACAGCGAACACTGAAGCTTTCTTT. The V and J genes are TRBV9 and TRBJ1-1, with a tentative D call TRBD1 (5 bases). V was clipped by 4 bases and J by 1 base, with 8 bases between them. The length of the CDR3 is 13 residues. Germline values: CDR1 SGDLS, CDR2 YYNGEE.

V is TRBV6-1 and J is TRBJ2-7, with 7 bases matching TRBD1. From germline, CDR1 is MNHNS and CDR2 SASEGT. V dropped 1 base and J dropped 1; count of bases not matched to a gene: 7. The CDR3 runs to 16 residues. Here the CDR3 reads CASSEEHGTASYEQYF. CDR3 nucleotide sequence: TGTGCCAGCAGTGAAGAACACGGGACAGCGTCCTACGAGCAGTACTTC.

The chain is built from TRBV30 and TRBJ1-4; 7 positions agree with TRBD1. The germline V gene encodes CDR1 GTSNPN and CDR2 SVGIG (reference sequence). Germline trimming cut 6 bases from V and 7 bases from J; bases unmatched to any gene: 8. The length of the CDR3 is 13 residues. The CDR3 DNA is TGTGCCTGCTCGACAGGGTCTGGTGAAAAACTGTTTTTT. Translating gives CACSTGSGEKLFF.